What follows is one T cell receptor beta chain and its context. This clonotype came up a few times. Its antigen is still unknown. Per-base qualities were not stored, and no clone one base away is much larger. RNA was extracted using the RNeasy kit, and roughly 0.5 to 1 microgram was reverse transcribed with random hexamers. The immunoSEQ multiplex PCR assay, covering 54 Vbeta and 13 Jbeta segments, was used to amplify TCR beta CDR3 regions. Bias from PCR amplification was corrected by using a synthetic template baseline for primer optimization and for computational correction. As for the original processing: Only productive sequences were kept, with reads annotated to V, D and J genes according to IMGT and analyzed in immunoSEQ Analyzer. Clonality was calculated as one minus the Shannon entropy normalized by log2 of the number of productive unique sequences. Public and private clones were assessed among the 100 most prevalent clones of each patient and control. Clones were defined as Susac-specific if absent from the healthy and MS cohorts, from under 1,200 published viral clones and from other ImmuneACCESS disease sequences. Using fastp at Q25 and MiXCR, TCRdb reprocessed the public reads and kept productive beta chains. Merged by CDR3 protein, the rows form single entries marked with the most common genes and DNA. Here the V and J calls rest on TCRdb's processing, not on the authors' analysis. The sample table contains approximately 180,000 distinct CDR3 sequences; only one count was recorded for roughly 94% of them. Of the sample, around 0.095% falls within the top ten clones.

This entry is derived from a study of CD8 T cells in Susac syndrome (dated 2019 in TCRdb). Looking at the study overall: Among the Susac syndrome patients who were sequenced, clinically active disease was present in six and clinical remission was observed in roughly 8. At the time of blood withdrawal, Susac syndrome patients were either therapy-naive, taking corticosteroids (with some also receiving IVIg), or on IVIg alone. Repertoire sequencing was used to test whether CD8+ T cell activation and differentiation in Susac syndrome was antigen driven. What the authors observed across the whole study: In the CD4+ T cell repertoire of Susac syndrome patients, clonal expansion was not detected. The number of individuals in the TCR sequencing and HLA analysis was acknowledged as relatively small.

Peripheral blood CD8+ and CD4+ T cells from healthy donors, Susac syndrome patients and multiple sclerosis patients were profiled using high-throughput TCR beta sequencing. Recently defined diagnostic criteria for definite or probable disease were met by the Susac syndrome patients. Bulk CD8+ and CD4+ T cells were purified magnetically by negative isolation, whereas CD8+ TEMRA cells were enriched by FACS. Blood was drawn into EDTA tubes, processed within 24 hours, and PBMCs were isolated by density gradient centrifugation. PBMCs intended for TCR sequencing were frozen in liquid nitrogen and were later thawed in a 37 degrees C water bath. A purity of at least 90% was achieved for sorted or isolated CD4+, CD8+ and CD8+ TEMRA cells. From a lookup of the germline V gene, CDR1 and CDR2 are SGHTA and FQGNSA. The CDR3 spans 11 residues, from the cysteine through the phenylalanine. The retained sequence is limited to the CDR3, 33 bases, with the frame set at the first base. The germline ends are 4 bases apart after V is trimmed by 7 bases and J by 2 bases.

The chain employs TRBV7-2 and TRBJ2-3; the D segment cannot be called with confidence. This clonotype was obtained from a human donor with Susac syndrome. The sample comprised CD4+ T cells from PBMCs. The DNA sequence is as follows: TGTGCCAGCACCAACACAGATACGCAGTATTTT. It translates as CASTNTDTQYF. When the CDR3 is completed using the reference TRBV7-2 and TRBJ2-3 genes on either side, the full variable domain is GAGVSQSPSNKVTEKGKDVELRCDPISGHTALYWYRQSLGQGLEFLIYFQGNSAPDKSGLPSDRFSAERTGGSVSTLTIQRTQQEDSAVYLCASTNTDTQYFGPGTRLTVL.